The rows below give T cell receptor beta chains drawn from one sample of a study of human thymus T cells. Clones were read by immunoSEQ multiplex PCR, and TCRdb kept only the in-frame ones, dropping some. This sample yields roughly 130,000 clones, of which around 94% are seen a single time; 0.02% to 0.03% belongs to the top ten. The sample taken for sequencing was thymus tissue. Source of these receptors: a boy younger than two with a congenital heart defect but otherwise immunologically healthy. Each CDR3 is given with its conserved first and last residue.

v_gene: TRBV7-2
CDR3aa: CASSLGAGWGIQYF

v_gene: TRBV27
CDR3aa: CASSRDRSRYNQPQHF

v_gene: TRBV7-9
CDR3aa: CASSLRQGEQYF

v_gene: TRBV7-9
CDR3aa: CASSHPGRMGETQYF

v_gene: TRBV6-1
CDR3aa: CASSDKGETQYF

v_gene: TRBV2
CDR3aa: CASHRTGKNTGELFF

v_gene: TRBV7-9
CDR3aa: CASSPGYEQYF

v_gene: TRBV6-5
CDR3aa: CASSYAGGEQYF

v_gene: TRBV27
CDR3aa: CASRAPGGYTDTQYF

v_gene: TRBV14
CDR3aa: CASSPKMGSSDTQYF

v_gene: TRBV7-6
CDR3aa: CASSPRDGTGGLYGYTF

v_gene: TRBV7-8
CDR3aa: CASSLAPSYNEQFF

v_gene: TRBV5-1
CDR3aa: CASSLEGLLAGLFTYNEQFF

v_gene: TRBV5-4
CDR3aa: CASMSPFTDTQYF

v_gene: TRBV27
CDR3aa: CASSTLTTGAGPQHF

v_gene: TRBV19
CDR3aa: CASSLPGQSVAFF

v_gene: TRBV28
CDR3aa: CASSFEETQYF

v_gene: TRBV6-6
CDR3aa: CASSYSPEDNSPLHF

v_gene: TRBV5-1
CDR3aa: CASSFDSNEQFF

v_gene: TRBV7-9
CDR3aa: CASSLGGQGDSVEQYF

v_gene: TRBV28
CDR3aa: CASNPGGLYEQYF

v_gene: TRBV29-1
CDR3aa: CSAGRSGQGASGYTF

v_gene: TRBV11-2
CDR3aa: CASSLSKETSNEKLFF

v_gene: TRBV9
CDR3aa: CASSEGPPTNEKLFF

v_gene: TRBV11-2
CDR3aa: CASSLAGTVSNYGYTF

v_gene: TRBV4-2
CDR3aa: CASSQDWWLASDTGELFF

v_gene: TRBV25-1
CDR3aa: CASRRDRGGEQYF

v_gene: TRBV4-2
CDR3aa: CASSQDRTSGGTGELFF

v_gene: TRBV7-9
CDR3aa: CASSLERDRALPIEAFF

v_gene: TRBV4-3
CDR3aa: CASSQDLAGGQETQYF

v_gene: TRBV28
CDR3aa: CASSFFSGVSYNEQFF

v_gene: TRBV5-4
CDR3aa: CASSLDRGGEKLFF

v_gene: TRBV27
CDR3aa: CASSLLGGELDLHF

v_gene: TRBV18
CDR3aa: CASSSERARGEAFF

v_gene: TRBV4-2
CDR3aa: CASSQDNSGGPHTGELFF

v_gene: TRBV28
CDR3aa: CASSRPGHGTYEQYF

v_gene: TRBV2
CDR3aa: CASSLHDRLLAGGGNEQFF

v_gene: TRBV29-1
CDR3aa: CSVEVLRGGKETQYF

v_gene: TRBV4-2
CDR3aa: CASSQGNQGRSPYEQYF

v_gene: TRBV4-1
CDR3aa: CASSQEGDRGRGYTF

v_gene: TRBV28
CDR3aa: CASSFGRPQLEKLFF

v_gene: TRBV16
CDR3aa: CASRQENSYGYTF

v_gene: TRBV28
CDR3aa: CASRFREPTFRRSNQPQHF

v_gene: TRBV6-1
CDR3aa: CASSCERGTDTQYF

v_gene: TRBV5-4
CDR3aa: CASSLVGSEERGLHEQYF

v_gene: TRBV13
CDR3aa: CASSLRKGKLGGIF

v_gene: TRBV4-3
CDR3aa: CASSQDLPGPPPRGYTF

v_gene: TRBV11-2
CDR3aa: CASSLDEPDTQYF

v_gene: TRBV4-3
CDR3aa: CASSHWTGTYEQYF

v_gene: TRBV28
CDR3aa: CASSLPSSGHSTDTQYF

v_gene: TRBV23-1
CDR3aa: CASSLNRDSNQPQHF

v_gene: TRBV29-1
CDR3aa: CSVEPLSEAFF

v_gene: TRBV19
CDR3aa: CASRGGRYQPQHF

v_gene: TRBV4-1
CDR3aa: CASSRNRGRDGSPNYGYTF

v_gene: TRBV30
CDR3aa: CAWSPGPRGGTGELFF

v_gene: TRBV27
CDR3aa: CASSKSTEDRGRISPLHF

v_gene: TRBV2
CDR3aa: CASSDGMRGGLGETQYF

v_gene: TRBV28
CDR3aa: CASSDRASNEQYF

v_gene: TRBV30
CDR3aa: CAWRVSETQYF